This TCR beta chain was captured by sequencing in a study of blood T cell repertoires in COVID-19. Those enrolled in Seattle joined during active infection and were followed longitudinally afterward. The CDR3 is 13 residues long. V lost 3 bases, J lost 1 base, and 6 bases lay in between. Per the germline V gene, CDR1 is KGHSH and CDR2 is LQKENI. Original processing notes: Reference gene primer amplification in the assay estimated nucleated cell counts. The table came from immunoSEQ multiplex PCR; TCRdb's copy has only in-frame clones and leaves some out. From that table come the V and J calls and clone size; the DNA was used to work out D and trimming. The sample carries 250,000 to 350,000 clones, about 81% recorded once.

Sample: peripheral blood. J is TRBJ1-2 and V is TRBV18; perhaps TRBD1 as D (5 bases). The sequence derives from a human donor with COVID-19, enrolled during active disease. The donor label of this sample is uncertain. The CDR3 sequence is CASSPDSNYGYTF. CDR3 nucleotide sequence: TGTGCCAGCTCACCCGACAGTAACTATGGCTACACCTTC.